This entry describes one TCR beta chain. The specificity of this receptor is unknown. Per-base qualities were not stored, and no clone one base away is much larger. This specimen's time point label, interpreted: about 28 days (+/-7) after the second vaccine dose. AZD1222 recipients with second doses at about 4 weeks or about 12 weeks were pooled, because spike-specific TCR depth and breadth did not differ between schedules. Vaccinee samples came from UK trials COV001 and COV002, including a single-blind randomized controlled phase 2/3 trial of AZD1222 (ChAdOx1 nCoV-19) in healthy adults. Trial participant PBMC samples were collected at day 0 and day 28 after the second dose for TCRbeta chain sequencing. This sample is part of a study of T cell responses to AZD1222 COVID-19 vaccine (dated by TCRdb to the early 2020s). Context from the whole study: TCR sequencing was performed for 233 trial participants, of whom roughly 200 were given two doses of AZD1222 and around 25 were given two doses of MenACWY control vaccine. Trial participants were enrolled by age into 18-55, 56-69 and 70-plus year subgroups, with about 150, 27 and 61 TCR-sequenced participants respectively.

At the junction V is shortened by 7 bases and J by 5 bases, with 18 bases in between. Spanning cysteine to phenylalanine, the CDR3 consists of 15 amino acids. Solely the CDR3 DNA is kept, with 45 bases framed from the first base. CDR1 and CDR2 were assigned from the germline V gene as LGHNT and FRNRAP. The CDR3 regions of human TCRbeta chains were analyzed by immunosequencing. Per the authors' processing: TCRs in the repertoires were matched against a reference library of SARS-CoV-2-specific TCRs that had been generated with the MIRA antigen-specificity platform. Breadth was defined as the fraction of unique TCRs that were SARS-CoV-2-associated, and depth was defined as the fraction of total T cells that were SARS-CoV-2-associated. Each spike-specific TCR was assigned to its reactive spike region and to a CD4 or CD8 class using the MIRA data. Log10-transformed breadth and depth values were compared by one-way ANOVA with Sidak's multiple comparisons tests. TCRdb mirrors the immuneACCESS table, restricted to in-frame sequences. Some clones are absent from its copies; in checked studies, under half trace to an unresolved V gene, and the reason for the others is unknown. V and J calls and clone size are as listed in that table; D and trimming were resolved from the DNA. In this sample the table shows around 150,000 clones, approximately 90% of which occur a single time. The ten top clones hold approximately 3.7% of the sample.

The investigation overall reported the following: The 56-69-year group was small, and its depth increase did not reach significance, likely because of low power. Participants were mostly white British and included more females than males, and it was suggested by the authors that clonal diversity may have been underestimated. A significant rise in spike-specific TCR breadth and depth was observed after two AZD1222 doses relative to day 0 and relative to MenACWY recipients. Vaccine-associated CD4 TCRs spanned the whole spike protein, with dominant responses in regions 160-218 and 743-854. Epitopes outside the regions mutated in the B.1.351 and B.1.1.7 variants were reportedly recognized by nearly half of the unique spike-specific TCRs. Because no day 14 peak-response samples were available, repertoires were characterized only after the peak T cell response. Conclusions about previously exposed vaccinees were limited because only a handful of AZD1222 recipients were SARS-CoV-2 seropositive at baseline.

The receptor was derived from an adult who received the AZD1222 COVID-19 vaccine. The chain is encoded by TRBV12-5 joined to TRBJ1-5; TRBD1 might be the D gene, on 5 matching bases. The sequencing used peripheral blood, collected 28 days after the second AZD1222 dose. This receptor carries the CDR3 CASAPGGARYQPQHF. The DNA is TGTGCTAGTGCCCCGGGGGGTGCGCGATATCAGCCCCAGCATTTT.